Shown below are 19 T cell receptor beta chains from a single sample sequenced in a study of T-cell memory formation after mild COVID-19. TCRdb re-derived calls from the 5' RACE reads in MiXCR, one entry per CDR3 protein. This sample has about 130,000 distinct CDR3 sequences, with about 15% found just once. The sample consisted of PBMCs or a T cell subset sorted from them (not recorded which). Receptors originate from an adult woman who had mild COVID-19 (a few samples of this study predate the infection). Cell type and time point are not known.

This clonotype has more than one count but fewer than ten. The CDR3 region is CATGGPMTDTQYF. The CDR3 coding sequence is TGTGCCACCGGGGGCCCCATGACAGATACGCAGTATTTT. The chain has TRBV7-6 and TRBJ2-3; D could derive from TRBD1 or TRBD2 (6 bases each). Germline CDR1 is SGHVS and CDR2 is FNYEAQ. V was cut by 10 bases and J by 3 bases, with 14 bases left in between. The CDR3 totals 13 residues. Supplemented by reference TRBV7-6 and TRBJ2-3, the full variable domain reads GAGVSQSPRYKVTKRGQDVALRCDPISGHVSLYWYRQALGQGPEFLTYFNYEAQQDKSGLPNDRFSAERPEGSISTLTIQRTEQRDSAMYRCATGGPMTDTQYFGPGTRLTVL.

This clonotype occurred many times. The genes are TRBV20-1 and TRBJ2-7; D assignment may be TRBD1 or TRBD2 (5 bases each). The CDR3 runs to 14 residues. V was trimmed by 5 bases and J by 0 bases, leaving 14 bases between them. CDR1 and CDR2 from the germline V gene are DFQATT and SNEGSKA (reference sequence). Here the CDR3 DNA reads TGCAGTGCTGAAGGGACCTCCAACTCCTACGAGCAGTACTTC. It specifies CSAEGTSNSYEQYF.

The chain employs TRBV20-1 and TRBJ2-1; D might be TRBD2 (7 bases). V was pared by 5 bases and J by 1 base, with 30 bases between. Germline V gene sequence: CDR1 DFQATT, CDR2 SNEGSKA (reference sequence). The CDR3 loop spans 20 amino acids. CDR3 loop: CSARLQGSVLVGGSYNEQFF. As DNA, the CDR3 is TGCAGTGCTCGATTACAGGGCTCGGTACTTGTCGGGGGGTCCTACAATGAGCAGTTCTTC.

This clonotype has more than one count but fewer than ten. The J gene is TRBJ2-7, the V gene TRBV4-1, with TRBD1 matching over 8 bases. CDR1 is MGHRA and CDR2 is YSYEKL in the germline V gene. The CDR3 runs 14 residues. V dropped 1 base and J dropped 10; count of bases not matched to a gene: 9. The CDR3 DNA reads TGCGCCAGCAGCCAAGGCAGGGGGCCTTCTACTCAGTACTTC. Protein: CASSQGRGPSTQYF.

The chain combines TRBV5-6 with TRBJ2-7, with TRBD1 matching over 7 bases. V dropped 4 bases and J dropped 1; count of bases not matched to a gene: 5. The CDR3 length is 14 residues. Germline values: CDR1 SGHDT, CDR2 YYEEEE. The CDR3 reads CASSTGTVSYEQYF. DNA of the CDR3: TGTGCCAGCAGCACCGGGACAGTGTCCTACGAGCAGTACTTC.

This chain links TRBV30 with TRBJ1-1; D call uncertain. Germline CDR1 reads GTSNPN; CDR2 reads SVGIG (reference sequence). This CDR3 is 13 amino acids long. With 0 bases removed from V and 7 bases from J, the gap between germline ends came to 12 bases. CDR3 nucleotides: TGTGCCTGGAGTGTATTTCACCCGAGTGAAGCTTTCTTT. It yields the protein CAWSVFHPSEAFF.

This clonotype was found a few times. This chain connects TRBV12-3 or TRBV12-4 to TRBJ2-3; D is ambiguous. Trimming removed 1 base at V and 1 base at J, with 9 bases between. The CDR3 totals 15 residues. CDR3 region: CASSLGSMGTDTQYF. In DNA, the CDR3 is TGTGCCAGCAGTTTAGGTAGCATGGGCACAGATACGCAGTATTTT.

V is TRBV6-5 and J is TRBJ2-5, with 14 bases matching TRBD2. CDR1 is MNHEY, CDR2 SVGAGI, per germline. The CDR3 sequence is 16 residues long. V lost 5 bases and J lost 7; bases outside the gene matches: 9. The DNA for the CDR3 is TGTGCCAGCAGTCAGGGACTAGCGGGAGCTGAGGGGACCCAGTACTTC. Protein sequence: CASSQGLAGAEGTQYF.

This clonotype turned up a few times. The chain joins TRBV7-9 to TRBJ2-2, with 8 positions matching TRBD1. The CDR3 sequence is 15 residues long. Germline loops: CDR1 SEHNR, CDR2 FQNEAQ (reference sequence). V was pared by 6 bases and J by 5 bases, with 8 bases of the junction left unmatched. The CDR3 DNA follows: TGTGCCAGCAGTCAGGGGGCTAGTCTGACCGGGGAGCTGTTTTTT. It translates to CASSQGASLTGELFF.

This clonotype was observed a handful of times. The chain is built from TRBV10-3 and TRBJ2-4; perhaps TRBD1 as D (6 bases). This CDR3 comprises 16 residues. V dropped 6 bases and J dropped 0 bases, with 15 bases sitting between them. Germline CDR1 ENHRY, CDR2 SYGVKD. CDR3 protein: CAISSGTSIAKNIQYF. CDR3 nucleotides: TGTGCCATCAGCTCCGGGACAAGCATAGCCAAAAACATTCAGTACTTC.

The sample holds a few counts of this clonotype. V usage is TRBV6-2 or TRBV6-3 and J usage is TRBJ1-1, with D tentatively TRBD1 (5 bases). V dropped 0 bases and J dropped 5 bases, with 13 bases sitting between them. This CDR3 has 15 residues. Germline V gene data show CDR1 as MNHEY and CDR2 as SVGEGT. CDR3 sequence reads: CASSYSRGAATEAFF. The CDR3 DNA sequence: TGTGCCAGCAGTTACTCTCGTGGGGCGGCGACTGAAGCTTTCTTT.

This clonotype was observed a handful of times. The chain couples TRBV15 to TRBJ2-7; tentatively, D is TRBD2 (5 bases). Germline lookup yields CDR1 LNHNV and CDR2 YYDKDF (reference sequence). V was cut by 0 bases and J by 2 bases, with 8 bases left in between. The CDR3 covers 14 residues. CDR3 sequence (DNA): TGTGCCACCAGCAGAGAGCGGGTAACCTACGAGCAGTACTTC. Amino acids: CATSRERVTYEQYF.

This clonotype has a count of ten or more. The chain carries TRBV7-3 and TRBJ2-1; 8 bases match TRBD1. Trimming removed 3 bases from V and 8 bases from J; junction bases left unmatched: 9. The CDR3 totals 15 residues. Germline V lookup: CDR1 SGHTA, CDR2 FQGTGA. The CDR3 here is CASSFLGQGGDEQFF. The DNA for the CDR3 is TGTGCCAGCAGCTTTCTCGGACAGGGAGGCGATGAGCAGTTCTTC. Full variable domain (remainder filled in from reference TRBV7-3 and TRBJ2-1): GAGVSQTPSNKVTEKGKYVELRCDPISGHTALYWYRQSLGQGPEFLIYFQGTGAADDSGLPNDRFFAVRPEGSVSTLKIQRTERGDSAVYLCASSFLGQGGDEQFFGPGTRLTVL.

A few counts support this clonotype. The rearrangement links TRBV20-1 to TRBJ1-5; D gene uncertain. CDR1 is DFQATT and CDR2 is SNEGSKA in the germline V gene (reference sequence). The CDR3 spans 13 residues. V lost 6 bases, J lost 0 bases, and 9 bases lay in between. CDR3 in DNA: TGCAGTGCATGGCCTAGTAGCAATCAGCCCCAGCATTTT. Amino acid sequence: CSAWPSSNQPQHF.

The J gene is TRBJ2-3, the V gene TRBV4-1; possibly TRBD1 or TRBD2 for D (5 bases each). The CDR3 consists of 19 residues. Germline V gene data show CDR1 as MGHRA and CDR2 as YSYEKL. The V end lost 1 base, the J end lost 5 bases, and 25 bases lay between the germline ends. In DNA form, the CDR3 reads TGCGCCAGCAGCCAAGTTGGAATGGGGGAAAGTGATTATTTAGATACGCAGTATTTT. As protein: CASSQVGMGESDYLDTQYF.

Only a few counts were recorded for this clonotype. DNA for the CDR3: TGCAGCTCTCCCGGGGCAGGGAATGTGGAGACCCAGTACTTC. Translation gives CSSPGAGNVETQYF. V and J are TRBV29-1 and TRBJ2-5; the D gene could be TRBD1 or TRBD2 (5 bases each). Deletions cut 8 bases from V and 5 bases from J, with 21 bases between. Germline V CDR1 and CDR2: SQVTM, ANQGSEA. The length of the CDR3 is 14 residues.

This clonotype was counted between two and nine times. This rearrangement joins TRBV7-6 to TRBJ2-5, with TRBD2 matching 13 bases. CDR3 length: 16 residues. The germline V gene has CDR1 SGHVS and CDR2 FNYEAQ. V lost 1 base and J lost 4; bases outside the gene matches: 3. CDR3 protein: CASSLGGLAGRETQYF. CDR3 DNA sequence: TGTGCCAGCAGCTTAGGGGGACTAGCGGGAAGAGAGACCCAGTACTTC.

This clonotype has a handful of counts. The rearrangement joins TRBV2 to TRBJ2-3; 11 nucleotides agree with TRBD2. The CDR3 consists of 20 residues. Germline V gene sequence: CDR1 SNHLY, CDR2 FYNNEI. The trim removed 5 bases at V and 2 bases at J, leaving 18 bases unmatched. CDR3 sequence reads: CASSTSGTSGYINFTDTQYF. The DNA of the CDR3 is TGTGCCAGCAGTACGTCCGGGACTAGCGGCTACATAAACTTCACAGATACGCAGTATTTT.

A few counts support this clonotype. V and J are TRBV9 and TRBJ2-2; 8 bases map to TRBD2. The V gene's germline CDR1 is SGDLS and CDR2 YYNGEE. The V gene end was trimmed by 0 bases and the J gene end by 5 bases; junction bases not matched to a gene: 12. The CDR3 totals 18 residues. The CDR3 sequence is CASSVGSRAGDYTGELFF. The CDR3 DNA reads TGTGCCAGCAGCGTAGGGAGTCGAGCGGGAGATTATACCGGGGAGCTGTTTTTT.